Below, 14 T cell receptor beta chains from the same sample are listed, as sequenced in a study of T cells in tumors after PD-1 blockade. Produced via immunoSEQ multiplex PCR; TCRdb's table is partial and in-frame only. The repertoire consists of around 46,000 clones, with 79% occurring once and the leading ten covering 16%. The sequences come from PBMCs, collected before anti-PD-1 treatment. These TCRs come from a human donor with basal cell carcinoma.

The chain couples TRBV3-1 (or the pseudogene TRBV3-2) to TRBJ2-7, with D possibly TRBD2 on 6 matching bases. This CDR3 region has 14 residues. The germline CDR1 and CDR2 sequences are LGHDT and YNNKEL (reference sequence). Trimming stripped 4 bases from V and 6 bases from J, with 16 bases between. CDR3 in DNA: TGTGCCAGCAGCCTCTCGGGAGCGAAGGGCGAGCAGTACTTC. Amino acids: CASSLSGAKGEQYF.

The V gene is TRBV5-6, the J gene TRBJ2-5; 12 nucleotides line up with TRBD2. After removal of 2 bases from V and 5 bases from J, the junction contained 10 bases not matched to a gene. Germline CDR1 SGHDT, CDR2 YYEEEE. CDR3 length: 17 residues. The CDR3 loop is CASSFRLAGASLETQYF. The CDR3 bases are TGTGCCAGCAGCTTCCGACTAGCGGGAGCAAGTTTGGAGACCCAGTACTTC. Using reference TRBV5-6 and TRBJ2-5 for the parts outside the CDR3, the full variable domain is DAGVTQSPTHLIKTRGQQVTLRCSPKSGHDTVSWYQQALGQGPQFIFQYYEEEERQRGNFPDRFSGHQFPNYSSELNVNALLLGDSALYLCASSFRLAGASLETQYFGPGTRLLVL.

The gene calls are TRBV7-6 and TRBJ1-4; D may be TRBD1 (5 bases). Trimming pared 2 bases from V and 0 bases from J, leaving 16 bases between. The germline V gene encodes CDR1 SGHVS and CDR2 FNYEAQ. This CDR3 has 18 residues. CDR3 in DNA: TGTGCCAGCAGCTTATACTCTGCTGGGGCGGCAACTAATGAAAAACTGTTTTTT. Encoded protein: CASSLYSAGAATNEKLFF.

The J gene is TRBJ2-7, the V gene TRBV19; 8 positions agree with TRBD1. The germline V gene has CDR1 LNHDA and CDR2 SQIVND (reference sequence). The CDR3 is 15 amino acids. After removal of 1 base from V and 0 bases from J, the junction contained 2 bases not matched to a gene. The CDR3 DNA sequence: TGTGCCAGTAGTATAGTTGGACAGGGCTCCTACGAGCAGTACTTC. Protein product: CASSIVGQGSYEQYF.

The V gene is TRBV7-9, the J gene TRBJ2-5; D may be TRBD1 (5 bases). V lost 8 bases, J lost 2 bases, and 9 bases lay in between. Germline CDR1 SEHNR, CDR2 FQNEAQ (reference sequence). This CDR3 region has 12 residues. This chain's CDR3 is CASGRVQETQYF. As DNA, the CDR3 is TGTGCCAGCGGCAGGGTACAAGAGACCCAGTACTTC.

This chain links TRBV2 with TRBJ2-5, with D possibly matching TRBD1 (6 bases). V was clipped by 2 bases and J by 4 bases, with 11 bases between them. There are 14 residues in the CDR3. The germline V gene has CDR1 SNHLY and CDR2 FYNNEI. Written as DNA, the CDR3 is TGTGCCAGCAGTGAACAGGGGCGCTTAGAGACCCAGTACTTC. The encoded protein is CASSEQGRLETQYF.

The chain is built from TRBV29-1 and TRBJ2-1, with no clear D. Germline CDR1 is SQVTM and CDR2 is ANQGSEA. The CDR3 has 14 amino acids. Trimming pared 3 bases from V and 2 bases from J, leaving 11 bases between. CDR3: CSVEKQHTYNEQFF. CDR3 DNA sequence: TGCAGCGTTGAGAAACAACACACCTACAATGAGCAGTTCTTC.

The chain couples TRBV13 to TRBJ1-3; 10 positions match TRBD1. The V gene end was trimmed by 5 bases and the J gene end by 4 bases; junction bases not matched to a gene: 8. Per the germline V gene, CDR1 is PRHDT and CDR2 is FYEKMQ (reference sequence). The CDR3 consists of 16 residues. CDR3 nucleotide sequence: TGTGCCAGCAGCACGACCCGGACAGGGGGAGGAAACACCATATATTTT. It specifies CASSTTRTGGGNTIYF.

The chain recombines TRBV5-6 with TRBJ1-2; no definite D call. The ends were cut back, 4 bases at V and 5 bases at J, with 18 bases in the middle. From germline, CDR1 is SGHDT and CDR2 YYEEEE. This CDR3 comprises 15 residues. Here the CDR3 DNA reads TGTGCCAGCAGCCCGGACGGCTCGGTGGCATATGGCTACACCTTC. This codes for CASSPDGSVAYGYTF. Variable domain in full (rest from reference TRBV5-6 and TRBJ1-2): DAGVTQSPTHLIKTRGQQVTLRCSPKSGHDTVSWYQQALGQGPQFIFQYYEEEERQRGNFPDRFSGHQFPNYSSELNVNALLLGDSALYLCASSPDGSVAYGYTFGSGTRLTVV.

Here the CDR3 reads CASSLIRTGNTEAFF. The DNA of the CDR3 is TGTGCCAGCAGTTTGATCCGGACAGGGAACACTGAAGCTTTCTTT. The chain links TRBV27 to TRBJ1-1; TRBD1 aligns across 7 bases. There are 15 residues in the CDR3. Trimming at V came to 3 bases and at J to 1 base, leaving 5 bases not matched to a gene. Germline values: CDR1 MNHEY, CDR2 SMNVEV (reference sequence).

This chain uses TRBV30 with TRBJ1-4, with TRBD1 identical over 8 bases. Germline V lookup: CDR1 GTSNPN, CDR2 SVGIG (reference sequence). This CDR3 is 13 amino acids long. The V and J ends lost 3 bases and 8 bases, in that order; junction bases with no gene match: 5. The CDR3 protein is CAWSGDRGEKLFF. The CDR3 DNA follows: TGTGCCTGGAGCGGTGACAGGGGAGAAAAACTGTTTTTT.

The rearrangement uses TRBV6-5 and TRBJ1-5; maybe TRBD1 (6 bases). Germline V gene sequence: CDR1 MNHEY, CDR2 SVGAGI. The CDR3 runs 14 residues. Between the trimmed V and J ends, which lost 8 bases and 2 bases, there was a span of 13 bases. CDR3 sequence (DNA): TGTGCCAGCGGCCGGGGGGCAGGCAATCAGCCCCAGCATTTT. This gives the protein CASGRGAGNQPQHF.

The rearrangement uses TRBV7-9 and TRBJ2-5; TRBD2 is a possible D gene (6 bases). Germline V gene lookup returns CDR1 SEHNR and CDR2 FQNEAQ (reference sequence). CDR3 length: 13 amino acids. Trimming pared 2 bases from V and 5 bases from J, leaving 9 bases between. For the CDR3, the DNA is TGTGCCAGCAGCTTAACTAGCACGGAGACCCAGTACTTC. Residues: CASSLTSTETQYF.

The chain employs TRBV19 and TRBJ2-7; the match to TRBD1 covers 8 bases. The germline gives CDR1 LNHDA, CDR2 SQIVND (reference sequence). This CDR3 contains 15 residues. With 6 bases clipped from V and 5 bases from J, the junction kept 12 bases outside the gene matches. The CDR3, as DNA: TGTGCCAGTAGCCCCAGCAGGGGGCGCCCCGACGAGCAGTACTTC. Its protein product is CASSPSRGRPDEQYF.